Following are 28 T cell receptor beta chains from one sample sequenced in a study of CD8+ T cells in alopecia areata. Extraction and reverse transcription of RNA yielded cDNA as the sequencing template. Sequencing was performed with immunoSEQ multiplex PCR; in TCRdb, only in-frame clones are kept and a portion is missing. The sample carries more than 150,000 clones, approximately 51% recorded once. The treatment was: oral pan-JAK inhibitor, 5-10 mg twice daily. The source material was CD8+ T cells sorted from blood, sampled at week 52, from a patient treated with tofacitinib. All receptors derive from a human donor with alopecia areata.

The CDR3 is CASSQGQGPSYEQFF. Here the CDR3 DNA reads TGCGCCAGCAGCCAAGGACAGGGGCCCTCGTATGAGCAGTTCTTC. J is TRBJ2-1 and V is TRBV5-1; TRBD1 matches 9 bases. Germline-derived CDR1 and CDR2 are SGHRS and YFSETQ. The ends lost 4 bases at V and 8 bases at J; junction bases unmatched: 10. The CDR3 is 15 residues long.

V is TRBV29-1 and J is TRBJ2-5; D remains ambiguous. CDR3 size: 15 residues. Trimming left V 0 bases short and J 2 bases short, with 13 bases between. Germline-derived CDR1 and CDR2 are SQVTM and ANQGSEA. This CDR3 is CSVEDRGFEQETQYF. As DNA, the CDR3 is TGCAGCGTTGAAGATCGAGGTTTCGAACAAGAGACCCAGTACTTC. The variable domain in full, completed from reference TRBV29-1 and TRBJ2-5, reads SAVISQKPSRDICQRGTSLTIQCQVDSQVTMMFWYRQQPGQSLTLIATANQGSEATYESGFVIDKFPISRPNLTFSTLTVSNMSPEDSSIYLCSVEDRGFEQETQYFGPGTRLLVL.

This rearrangement joins TRBV6-5 to TRBJ2-7; no clear D. Trimming pared 0 bases from V and 1 base from J, leaving 13 bases between. Germline V gene data show CDR1 as MNHEY and CDR2 as SVGAGI. The CDR3 is made up of 16 amino acids. The CDR3 nucleotides are TGTGCCAGCAGTTACTCGATTGGCCAGACGTCCTACGAGCAGTACTTC. Translation: CASSYSIGQTSYEQYF.

This chain uses TRBV7-6 with TRBJ2-3; 9 nucleotides agree with TRBD2. Germline V gives CDR1 SGHVS, CDR2 FNYEAQ. V lost 5 bases, J lost 4 bases, and 7 bases stayed unmatched. This CDR3 region has 15 residues. The CDR3 loop is CASSPRGGQSDTQYF. CDR3 nucleotide sequence: TGTGCCAGCAGCCCGCGGGGGGGCCAGTCAGATACGCAGTATTTT.

This chain links TRBV29-1 with TRBJ2-7; 7 bases are a match to TRBD1. The J segment lost 2 bases and the V segment lost 5 bases, leaving 15 bases of the junction unmatched. The CDR3 totals 16 residues. The germline gives CDR1 SQVTM, CDR2 ANQGSEA. In DNA, the CDR3 is TGCAGCGTTCGATCCCCCGGGACAGATGGTACCTACGAGCAGTACTTC. Translating gives CSVRSPGTDGTYEQYF.

This clone appeared a few times. This chain joins TRBV5-6 and TRBJ1-2, with D possibly TRBD1 on 6 matching bases. Trimming left V 0 bases short and J 7 bases short, with 13 bases between. Germline V gene lookup returns CDR1 SGHDT and CDR2 YYEEEE. The CDR3 consists of 14 residues. The DNA of the CDR3 is TGTGCCAGCAGCTTGGGGCAGGGGATTTCTGGCTACACCTTC. As protein: CASSLGQGISGYTF.

J is TRBJ2-7 and V is TRBV13; 8 bases are shared with TRBD2. The CDR3 spans 16 residues. Germline V gene sequence: CDR1 PRHDT, CDR2 FYEKMQ (reference sequence). The V segment lost 5 bases and the J segment 4 bases; nucleotides outside the gene matches: 13. The DNA for the CDR3 is TGTGCCAGCAGCCCCCCTCCCAGCGGGGGTGTGTACGAGCAGTACTTC. Amino acid sequence: CASSPPPSGGVYEQYF.

This clone has just a few counts. The rearrangement links TRBV2 to TRBJ1-1; D is undetermined. V lost 4 bases and J lost 1, with 13 bases in between. The CDR3 covers 15 residues. From germline, CDR1 is SNHLY and CDR2 FYNNEI. The CDR3 coding sequence is TGTGCCAGCAGTGCTTGGGCAGAAGGGAACACTGAAGCTTTCTTT. As protein: CASSAWAEGNTEAFF.

This chain joins TRBV19 and TRBJ2-5; the match to TRBD2 covers 13 bases. Looked up from germline, CDR1 is LNHDA and CDR2 is SQIVND (reference sequence). The CDR3 is made up of 15 amino acids. V lost 5 bases and J lost 3; bases outside the gene matches: 3. The CDR3 DNA reads TGTGCCAGTAGTCCAGGGACTAGCGGGGAAGAGACCCAGTACTTC. Amino acids: CASSPGTSGEETQYF.

The V gene is TRBV6-6, the J gene TRBJ1-2; D is uncertain. There are 13 residues in the CDR3. CDR1 MNHNY and CDR2 SVGAGI come from the germline V gene (reference sequence). V was pared by 7 bases and J by 2 bases, with 11 bases between. CDR3 region: CASTHGGNYGYTF. The CDR3 nucleotides read TGTGCCAGCACCCACGGAGGGAACTATGGCTACACCTTC.

This clone came up a few times. In DNA, the CDR3 is TGTGCCAGCAGGCTACAGGGAGAAGGTTACAATGAGCAGTTCTTC. Residues: CASRLQGEGYNEQFF. The chain uses TRBV14 and TRBJ2-1; D is perhaps TRBD1 (6 bases). The CDR3 covers 15 residues. Trimming cost V 6 bases and J 4 bases, with 16 bases left between them. CDR1 is SGHDN, CDR2 FVKESK, per germline.

J is TRBJ2-2 and V is TRBV6-1; TRBD2 agrees at 11 bases. V was pared by 6 bases and J by 3 bases, with 0 bases of the junction left unmatched. CDR3 length: 14 amino acids. CDR1 and CDR2 (germline): MNHNS, SASEGT. The CDR3 sequence is CASRTSGDTGELFF. The DNA for the CDR3 is TGTGCCAGCAGGACTAGCGGGGACACCGGGGAGCTGTTTTTT.

This clone came up a few times. The chain employs TRBV7-9 and TRBJ2-3; a possible D gene is TRBD2 (6 bases). CDR1 is SEHNR, CDR2 FQNEAQ, per germline (reference sequence). V lost 5 bases and J 1 base, leaving 16 bases between the germline ends. The CDR3 contains 16 residues. CDR3 in DNA: TGTGCCAGCAGCCCCCAACTAGCAAGCGGCACAGATACGCAGTATTTT. It codes for CASSPQLASGTDTQYF.

The V gene is TRBV2, the J gene TRBJ1-1; possibly TRBD1 for D (5 bases). V lost 5 bases, J lost 0 bases, and 7 bases lay in between. Germline V gives CDR1 SNHLY, CDR2 FYNNEI. The CDR3 totals 13 residues. This CDR3 is CASSRQLNTEAFF. In nucleotides, the CDR3 is TGTGCCAGCAGTCGACAGTTGAACACTGAAGCTTTCTTT.

This clone appeared once. This sequence joins TRBV13 and TRBJ2-5; tentatively, D is TRBD2 (6 bases). The germline CDR1 and CDR2 sequences are PRHDT and FYEKMQ (reference sequence). The CDR3 has 13 residues. V shed 6 bases and J shed 5 bases, with 13 bases lying between them. The CDR3 region is CASRDSGEETQYF. The CDR3 DNA reads as TGTGCCAGCAGGGATAGCGGCGAGGAGACCCAGTACTTC.

The V gene is TRBV10-3, the J gene TRBJ2-7; a possible D gene is TRBD1 (5 bases). This CDR3 contains 15 residues. V lost 0 bases to trimming and J lost 6 bases, with 15 bases between them. Germline V gene data show CDR1 as ENHRY and CDR2 as SYGVKD. The CDR3 DNA follows: TGTGCCATCAGTGAGTCAAAGGTGCAGGGCCGCGAGCAGTACTTC. Translating gives CAISESKVQGREQYF.

The V and J genes are TRBV9 and TRBJ2-1; D is possibly TRBD1 (5 bases). V was trimmed by 0 bases and J by 4 bases, leaving 11 bases between them. In germline, CDR1 is SGDLS, CDR2 YYNGEE. The CDR3 has 15 amino acids. The CDR3 is CASSVAGDRYNEQFF. As DNA, the CDR3 is TGTGCCAGCAGCGTAGCTGGAGACAGATACAATGAGCAGTTCTTC.

The CDR3 DNA reads as TGTGCCTGGAACCGTCCCCCGACAGGGAGGAACACTGAAGCTTTCTTT. The encoded protein is CAWNRPPTGRNTEAFF. The J gene is TRBJ1-1, the V gene TRBV30; 7 bases are shared with TRBD1. Germline trimming cut 4 bases from V and 1 base from J; bases unmatched to any gene: 12. The CDR3 sequence is 16 residues long. Germline CDR1 GTSNPN, CDR2 SVGIG (reference sequence). Using reference TRBV30 and TRBJ1-1 for the parts outside the CDR3, the full variable domain is SQTIHQWPATLVQPVGSPLSLECTVEGTSNPNLYWYRQAAGRGLQLLFYSVGIGQISSEVPQNLSASRPQDRQFILSSKKLLLSDSGFYLCAWNRPPTGRNTEAFFGQGTRLTVV.

The V gene is TRBV4-1, the J gene TRBJ2-7, with D unclear. Deletions cut 6 bases from V and 6 bases from J, with 21 bases between. Looked up from germline, CDR1 is MGHRA and CDR2 is YSYEKL. The CDR3 has 15 residues. The CDR3 region has the DNA TGCGCCAGCAGGAGCTCCCCTGGAGAAACCTCCGAGCAGTACTTC. The encoded protein is CASRSSPGETSEQYF.

The chain couples TRBV2 to TRBJ2-1, with a tentative D call TRBD1 (5 bases). V shed 3 bases and J shed 5 bases, with 11 bases lying between them. CDR3 length equals 14 residues. Germline CDR1 is SNHLY and CDR2 is FYNNEI. The CDR3 sequence is CASSDQGVHNEQFF. The CDR3 DNA follows: TGTGCCAGCAGTGACCAGGGTGTCCACAATGAGCAGTTCTTC. The variable domain in full, completed from reference TRBV2 and TRBJ2-1, reads EPEVTQTPSHQVTQMGQEVILRCVPISNHLYFYWYRQILGQKVEFLVSFYNNEISEKSEIFDDQFSVERPDGSNFTLKIRSTKLEDSAMYFCASSDQGVHNEQFFGPGTRLTVL.

The CDR3 DNA follows: TGTGCCTGGAGTGTACGACAGGGCGACGAGCAGTACTTC. Protein product: CAWSVRQGDEQYF. V usage is TRBV30 and J usage is TRBJ2-7; TRBD1 matches 7 bases. CDR3 size: 13 residues. Looked up from germline, CDR1 is GTSNPN and CDR2 is SVGIG (reference sequence). V lost 0 bases to trimming and J lost 5 bases; unmatched junction nucleotides: 4.

The genes are TRBV2 and TRBJ2-3, with D hard to call. Between the trimmed V and J ends, which lost 4 bases and 0 bases, there was a span of 8 bases. The CDR3 contains 14 residues. CDR1 and CDR2 (germline): SNHLY, FYNNEI. CDR3 sequence (DNA): TGTGCCAGCAGTGGGACGCCTAGCACAGATACGCAGTATTTT. This encodes CASSGTPSTDTQYF.

This clone was counted between two and nine times. The chain employs TRBV9 and TRBJ1-1; possible D gene TRBD1, 5 bases. Germline V gene data show CDR1 as SGDLS and CDR2 as YYNGEE. Trimming left V 3 bases short and J 1 base short, with 7 bases between. This CDR3 is built from 13 residues. CDR3: CASSDRRNTEAFF. The CDR3 DNA follows: TGTGCCAGCAGCGACAGGAGGAACACTGAAGCTTTCTTT.

The chain uses TRBV7-6 and TRBJ1-5; 7 bases are a match to TRBD1. The V gene end was trimmed by 4 bases and the J gene end by 8 bases; junction bases not matched to a gene: 8. The CDR3 sequence is 14 residues long. The germline CDR1 and CDR2 sequences are SGHVS and FNYEAQ. The CDR3 is CASSSRQGMKPQHF. The CDR3 bases are TGTGCCAGCAGCTCCCGACAGGGAATGAAGCCCCAGCATTTT.

This clone was picked up a small number of times. This chain uses TRBV5-1 with TRBJ2-7; D uncertain. The germline CDR1 and CDR2 sequences are SGHRS and YFSETQ. The CDR3 contains 12 residues. The germline V and J ends were trimmed by 4 bases and 3 bases, with 8 bases remaining between them. The CDR3 coding sequence is TGCGCCAGCAGCCCCGACTTCTACGAGCAGTACTTC. Protein: CASSPDFYEQYF.

The chain joins TRBV4-1 to TRBJ2-5; 8 bases are a match to TRBD2. Germline CDR1 MGHRA, CDR2 YSYEKL. The CDR3 sequence is 16 residues long. Trimming at V came to 3 bases and at J to 1 base, leaving 7 bases not matched to a gene. The CDR3 region has the DNA TGCGCCAGCAGCCATGGGACGGGAGGGGGCCAAGAGACCCAGTACTTC. Its translation is CASSHGTGGGQETQYF.

J is TRBJ2-3 and V is TRBV4-3; 8 bases map to TRBD2. CDR1 LGHNA and CDR2 YSLEER come from the germline V gene. This CDR3 contains 16 residues. The ends lost 0 bases at V and 0 bases at J; junction bases unmatched: 2. The CDR3 loop reads CASSQELAVSTDTQYF. CDR3 in DNA: TGCGCCAGCAGCCAAGAACTAGCGGTGAGCACAGATACGCAGTATTTT.

This chain links TRBV6-5 with TRBJ2-2; TRBD1 matches at 7 bases. The CDR3 is 14 residues long. Germline V CDR1 and CDR2: MNHEY, SVGAGI. The trim removed 6 bases at V and 3 bases at J, leaving 4 bases unmatched. The CDR3 loop reads CASRTGRYTGELFF. DNA of the CDR3: TGTGCCAGCAGGACAGGGAGATACACCGGGGAGCTGTTTTTT.